This T cell receptor (beta chain) was sequenced for a study of CD8+ T cells in alopecia areata. Isolated RNA was reverse transcribed into cDNA used as the sequencing template. TCRdb's table, derived via immunoSEQ multiplex PCR, lists solely in-frame clones and lacks some. Of roughly 150,000 clones listed, about 90% were seen once; the top ten hold approximately 15%. The CDR3 loop spans 15 amino acids. V was pared by 3 bases and J by 6 bases, with 19 bases between. Per the germline V gene, CDR1 is GTSNPN and CDR2 is SVGIG (reference sequence). Here the sequenced sample was CD8+ T cells sorted from blood, taken at week 0. The chain uses TRBV30 and TRBJ2-3; D call uncertain. This TCR was sampled from a human donor with alopecia areata. CDR3 in amino acids: CAWRGIRDDTDTQYF. In nucleotides, the CDR3 is TGTGCCTGGAGGGGCATTAGGGATGATACGGATACGCAGTATTTT.